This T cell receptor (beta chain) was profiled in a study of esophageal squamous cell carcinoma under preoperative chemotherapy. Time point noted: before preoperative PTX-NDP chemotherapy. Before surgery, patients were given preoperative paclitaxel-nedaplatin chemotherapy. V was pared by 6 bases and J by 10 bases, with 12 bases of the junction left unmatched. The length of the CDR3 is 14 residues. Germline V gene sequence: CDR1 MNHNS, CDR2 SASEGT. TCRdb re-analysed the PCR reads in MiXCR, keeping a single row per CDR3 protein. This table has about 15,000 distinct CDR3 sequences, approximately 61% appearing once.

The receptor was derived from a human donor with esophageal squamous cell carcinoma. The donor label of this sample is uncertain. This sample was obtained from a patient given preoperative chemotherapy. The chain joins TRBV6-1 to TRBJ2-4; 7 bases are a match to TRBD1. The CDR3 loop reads CASRFRDSKEIQYF. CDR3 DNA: TGTGCCAGCAGGTTCCGGGACAGTAAAGAGATTCAGTACTTC.